This T cell receptor beta chain was observed in a study of blood T cell repertoires in COVID-19. About the research overall: The United States, Italy and Spain provided the acute and convalescent COVID-19 samples. T cells, B-cell-depleted T cells, or PBMCs supplied cDNA or gDNA.

As originally analysed: Reference gene primer amplification in the assay estimated nucleated cell counts. Method: immunoSEQ multiplex PCR; TCRdb's copy keeps in-frame clones and lacks some. V and J calls and clone size come straight from that table; D and trimming were deduced from the DNA. In the table there are some 250,000 clones, around 93% of which are singletons. The CDR3 runs to 11 residues. The V end was cut by 3 bases, the J end by 13 bases, with 15 bases between. Germline V gene sequence: CDR1 DFQATT, CDR2 SNEGSKA (reference sequence). This receptor was identified in a human donor in a cohort exposed to, infected with or recovered from COVID-19 (not recorded which). The donor label of this sample is uncertain. Specimen: PBMCs or T cells enriched from blood (not recorded which). The rearrangement links TRBV20-1 to TRBJ1-2, with D uncertain. CDR3 in DNA: TGCAGTGCTAGGAACGGTCCCGTGTGCACCTTC. Protein: CSARNGPVCTF.